The clone carrying this T cell receptor beta chain was found many times. The data belong to a study of T-cell reconstitution after alpha-beta-depleted transplantation in children. Unique molecular identifiers were incorporated into the prepared TCRbeta library. TCRdb itself ran the PCR reads through MiXCR, one entry per CDR3 protein. The profile shows under 85,000 distinct CDR3 sequences, 15% to 20% of them singletons. The material was PBMCs, mostly from graft donor cells, obtained 360 days after TCRalphabeta/CD19-depleted stem cell transplant. This sequence was found in a male patient aged 2 to 10 who had a stem cell transplant for acute lymphoblastic leukemia, so the T cells may come from the graft donor.

The DNA for the CDR3 is TGTGCCAGCAGTTGGACAGGGGGAGGCTACACCTTC. It is translated as CASSWTGGGYTF. The rearrangement uses TRBV6-5 and TRBJ1-2; TRBD1 matches at 10 bases. Unmatched junction bases numbered 1, after V lost 4 bases and J lost 8 bases. This CDR3 region has 12 residues. Per germline, CDR1 MNHEY and CDR2 SVGAGI.